These 28 T cell receptor beta chains share one sample of origin, sequenced in a study of PD-1 blockade in classical Hodgkin lymphoma. Time point of the sample: cycle 4 day 1 (C4D1), after around six weeks of nivolumab. Relapses following autologous stem cell transplantation were seen in all patients, with brentuximab vedotin exposure varying. Thawed PBMCs yielded CD4+ T cells through magnetic negative selection. Profiling relied on immunoSEQ multiplex PCR, and the TCRdb table lists in-frame clones only, not all of them. The table shows around 30,000 clones, with roughly nine tenths occurring only once. The specimen comprised CD4+ T cells from blood, sampled before the fourth cycle of nivolumab. The source is a human donor with classical Hodgkin lymphoma.

The rearrangement links TRBV29-1 to TRBJ2-1; tentatively, D is TRBD2 (6 bases). The V end lost 0 bases, the J end lost 3 bases, and 15 bases lay between the germline ends. CDR3 length: 16 amino acids. Germline loops: CDR1 SQVTM, CDR2 ANQGSEA. The CDR3 nucleotides read TGCAGCGTTGAAGATCAGCGGGTGGAGCGCTACAATGAGCAGTTCTTC. Residues: CSVEDQRVERYNEQFF.

The gene calls are TRBV5-1 and TRBJ1-2; maybe TRBD1 (6 bases). Looked up from germline, CDR1 is SGHRS and CDR2 is YFSETQ. The CDR3 is 15 amino acids. Trimming took 4 bases from V and 3 from J, leaving 16 bases between them. DNA for the CDR3: TGCGCCAGCAGCCCGGACAGAACCACGTACTATGGCTACACCTTC. Translation gives CASSPDRTTYYGYTF.

The chain is built from TRBV25-1 and TRBJ2-5, with 12 bases lining up with TRBD1. Trimming cost V 5 bases and J 4 bases; bases outside gene matches: 8. The CDR3 runs 16 residues. Germline-derived CDR1 and CDR2 are MGHDK and SYGVNS. The CDR3 spells CASSPDGTGGAETQYF. The CDR3 DNA follows: TGTGCCAGCAGTCCCGACGGGACAGGGGGCGCAGAGACCCAGTACTTC.

The chain uses TRBV2 and TRBJ2-2, with D maybe TRBD1 (6 bases). This CDR3 contains 15 residues. With 3 bases removed from V and 3 bases from J, the gap between germline ends came to 11 bases. Germline V gene sequence: CDR1 SNHLY, CDR2 FYNNEI. The CDR3 sequence is CASSDQGPDTGELFF. CDR3 sequence (DNA): TGTGCCAGCAGTGACCAGGGGCCTGACACCGGGGAGCTGTTTTTT.

The rearrangement links TRBV9 to TRBJ2-7; the match to TRBD1 covers 12 bases. The J segment lost 4 bases and the V segment lost 3 bases, leaving 11 bases of the junction unmatched. The CDR3 contains 17 residues. Germline lookup yields CDR1 SGDLS and CDR2 YYNGEE. CDR3 region: CASSAEGPGQGAYEQYF. In DNA form, the CDR3 reads TGTGCCAGCAGCGCCGAAGGTCCGGGACAGGGGGCTTACGAGCAGTACTTC.

The J gene is TRBJ2-1, the V gene TRBV19; TRBD1 is a possible D gene (6 bases). Trimming removed 3 bases from V and 4 bases from J, with 13 bases in between. Germline lookup yields CDR1 LNHDA and CDR2 SQIVND (reference sequence). The CDR3 totals 15 residues. The CDR3 DNA is TGTGCCAGTAGTATTTGGACAGAAAGATACAATGAGCAGTTCTTC. Amino acid sequence: CASSIWTERYNEQFF.

This sequence joins TRBV28 and TRBJ2-7; a possible D gene is TRBD2 (7 bases). This CDR3 spans 14 amino acids. The V and J ends lost 7 bases and 3 bases respectively, with 16 bases between them. The V gene's germline CDR1 is MDHEN and CDR2 SYDVKM. CDR3 sequence: CASTGGGPRYEQYF. In nucleotides, the CDR3 is TGTGCCAGCACTGGGGGGGGCCCCCGCTACGAGCAGTACTTC. The whole variable domain, remainder taken from reference TRBV28 and TRBJ2-7, is DVKVTQSSRYLVKRTGEKVFLECVQDMDHENMFWYRQDPGLGLRLIYFSYDVKMKEKGDIPEGYSVSREKKERFSLILESASTNQTSMYLCASTGGGPRYEQYFGPGTRLTVT.

V and J are TRBV27 and TRBJ2-1, with a possible D match to TRBD1 (6 bases). The V and J ends lost 4 bases and 0 bases respectively, with 10 bases between them. The CDR3 has 15 amino acids. Germline V CDR1 and CDR2: MNHEY, SMNVEV (reference sequence). This CDR3 is CASSSLGGSYNEQFF. The CDR3 DNA is TGTGCCAGCAGTTCCCTAGGGGGCTCCTACAATGAGCAGTTCTTC.

The rearrangement links TRBV7-9 to TRBJ1-5; perhaps TRBD1 as D (5 bases). Germline V gene lookup returns CDR1 SEHNR and CDR2 FQNEAQ (reference sequence). The CDR3 length is 15 residues. The V and J ends lost 1 base and 4 bases respectively, with 11 bases between them. The CDR3 nucleotides read TGTGCCAGCAGCTTAGATGGGACGCTAAATCAGCCCCAGCATTTT. Its protein is CASSLDGTLNQPQHF.

In its sample, this clone was seen once. This rearrangement joins TRBV30 to TRBJ1-5; D remains unclear. This CDR3 is 14 amino acids long. CDR1 and CDR2 from the germline V gene are GTSNPN and SVGIG (reference sequence). Trimming stripped 3 bases from V and 1 base from J, with 10 bases between. The CDR3 loop reads CAWRDLGSNQPQHF. For the CDR3, the DNA is TGTGCCTGGAGGGACCTAGGGAGCAATCAGCCCCAGCATTTT.

The rearrangement uses TRBV6-1 and TRBJ1-5, with D perhaps TRBD1 (6 bases). Germline V gene data show CDR1 as MNHNS and CDR2 as SASEGT. The CDR3 extends over 12 amino acids. The V end was cut by 8 bases, the J end by 5 bases, with 10 bases between. As DNA, the CDR3 is TGTGCCAGCCAGGGGAATTATCAGCCCCAGCATTTT. Amino acid sequence: CASQGNYQPQHF.

The J gene is TRBJ1-4, the V gene TRBV4-1, with D possibly being TRBD1 (5 bases). The CDR3 contains 19 residues. V lost 0 bases to trimming and J lost 3 bases, with 20 bases between them. CDR1 and CDR2 (germline): MGHRA, YSYEKL. The CDR3 loop reads CASSQDASRGVLANEKLFF. The CDR3, as DNA: TGCGCCAGCAGCCAAGATGCCTCTAGAGGGGTTTTGGCTAATGAAAAACTGTTTTTT.

The rearrangement joins TRBV5-1 to TRBJ2-1; 7 bases agree with TRBD2. The CDR3 contains 19 residues. CDR1 is SGHRS, CDR2 YFSETQ, per germline. Trimming took 4 bases from V and 1 from J; bases not matched to a gene: 17. In nucleotides, the CDR3 is TGCGCCAGCAGCGGAATGACTAGCACCTCACTGTGGTCCTACAATGAGCAGTTCTTC. As protein: CASSGMTSTSLWSYNEQFF.

CDR3 sequence reads: CASSLVGGTNTGELFF. Written as DNA, the CDR3 is TGCGCCAGCAGCTTGGTCGGCGGGACGAACACCGGGGAGCTGTTTTTT. J is TRBJ2-2 and V is TRBV5-1; D possibly corresponds to TRBD2 (6 bases). The germline CDR1 and CDR2 sequences are SGHRS and YFSETQ. The CDR3 totals 16 residues. Trimming took 0 bases from V and 0 from J, leaving 9 bases between them. Drawing the rest from reference TRBV5-1 and TRBJ2-2, the complete variable domain is KAGVTQTPRYLIKTRGQQVTLSCSPISGHRSVSWYQQTPGQGLQFLFEYFSETQRNKGNFPGRFSGRQFSNSRSEMNVSTLELGDSALYLCASSLVGGTNTGELFFGEGSRLTVL.

As DNA, the CDR3 is TGTGCCAGCAGCTCTGACAGGGAGGACGAGCAGTACTTC. Its protein product is CASSSDREDEQYF. The chain couples TRBV5-4 to TRBJ2-7, with a possible D match to TRBD1 (7 bases). The CDR3 length is 13 residues. CDR1 is SGHNT and CDR2 is YYREEE in the germline V gene (reference sequence). The ends were cut back, 3 bases at V and 5 bases at J, with 12 bases in the middle.

The chain couples TRBV13 to TRBJ2-4, with unresolved D. Germline V gene data show CDR1 as PRHDT and CDR2 as FYEKMQ (reference sequence). V lost 4 bases and J 0 bases, leaving 13 bases between the germline ends. The CDR3 contains 16 residues. The CDR3 DNA is TGTGCCAGCAGCTCAAAATTCGGAGTAGCCAAAAACATTCAGTACTTC. Protein sequence: CASSSKFGVAKNIQYF.

The chain's CDR3 is CATSRAPRETQYF. For the CDR3, the DNA is TGTGCCACCAGCAGAGCCCCCCGAGAGACCCAGTACTTC. The chain has TRBV15 and TRBJ2-5; no clear D. The germline CDR1 and CDR2 sequences are LNHNV and YYDKDF (reference sequence). The CDR3 covers 13 residues. The V and J ends lost 1 base and 4 bases respectively, with 7 bases between them.

The chain recombines TRBV5-6 with TRBJ2-2; D remains ambiguous. Per the germline V gene, CDR1 is SGHDT and CDR2 is YYEEEE. Trimming pared 3 bases from V and 6 bases from J, leaving 9 bases between. The CDR3 totals 13 residues. The CDR3 DNA follows: TGTGCCAGCAGCTCGCCGTTTCCCGGGGAGCTGTTTTTT. Encoded protein: CASSSPFPGELFF.

The chain employs TRBV30 and TRBJ1-6, with 7 bases that match TRBD1. With 2 bases clipped from V and 9 bases from J, the junction kept 10 bases outside the gene matches. The germline gives CDR1 GTSNPN, CDR2 SVGIG (reference sequence). CDR3 size: 15 residues. The CDR3 coding sequence is TGTGCCTGGAGTCCGGTTACAGGGGCGGTTTCACCCCTCCACTTT. Translation: CAWSPVTGAVSPLHF.

CDR3 nucleotides: TGTGCCAGCAGCGTAGCGGGAAGGGATACGCAGTATTTT. Translation: CASSVAGRDTQYF. V is TRBV9 and J is TRBJ2-3; weak D call: TRBD2 (5 bases). Germline CDR1 and CDR2: SGDLS and YYNGEE. The CDR3 runs 13 residues. The V end was cut by 0 bases, the J end by 6 bases, with 8 bases between.

V is TRBV30 and J is TRBJ2-3; 8 nucleotides align to TRBD2. With 3 bases clipped from V and 3 bases from J, the junction kept 8 bases outside the gene matches. The CDR3 spans 15 residues. Germline values: CDR1 GTSNPN, CDR2 SVGIG (reference sequence). This CDR3 is CAWRRSGSWTDTQYF. Here the CDR3 DNA reads TGTGCCTGGAGAAGGAGCGGGAGTTGGACAGATACGCAGTATTTT.

V usage is TRBV28 and J usage is TRBJ1-5, with 7 bases that match TRBD1. V dropped 3 bases and J dropped 3; count of bases not matched to a gene: 5. This CDR3 is 15 amino acids long. CDR1 MDHEN and CDR2 SYDVKM come from the germline V gene. CDR3 nucleotides: TGTGCCAGCAGTTTTCAGGACAGGACCAATCAGCCCCAGCATTTT. Translated, it gives CASSFQDRTNQPQHF.

This clone was detected only once. The gene calls are TRBV28 and TRBJ1-1; no clear D gene. CDR3 size: 13 residues. The V end lost 8 bases, the J end lost 7 bases, and 17 bases lay between the germline ends. Looked up from germline, CDR1 is MDHEN and CDR2 is SYDVKM. Here the CDR3 DNA reads TGTGCCAGCCAAACAGTATTAGGAGGTGAAGCTTTCTTT. Amino acids: CASQTVLGGEAFF.

This CDR3 reads CALQQGGNQPQHF. CDR3 coding DNA: TGTGCACTCCAACAGGGAGGCAATCAGCCCCAGCATTTT. The V and J genes are TRBV30 and TRBJ1-5, with D possibly being TRBD1 (6 bases). CDR1 and CDR2 (germline): GTSNPN, SVGIG (reference sequence). CDR3 length: 13 residues.

J is TRBJ2-1 and V is TRBV14; TRBD1 matches 8 bases. V lost 5 bases to trimming and J lost 0 bases; unmatched junction nucleotides: 9. In germline, CDR1 is SGHDN, CDR2 FVKESK. CDR3 length equals 17 residues. DNA for the CDR3: TGTGCCAGCAGCAAATTACAGGGGGGTAGCTCCTACAATGAGCAGTTCTTC. Protein sequence: CASSKLQGGSSYNEQFF.

J is TRBJ2-2 and V is TRBV7-9, with D uncertain. Deletions cut 3 bases from V and 7 bases from J, with 9 bases between. CDR3 length: 13 residues. In germline, CDR1 is SEHNR, CDR2 FQNEAQ (reference sequence). As DNA, the CDR3 is TGTGCCAGCAGCTTCTCCTCCATCGGGGAGCTGTTTTTT. Amino acid sequence: CASSFSSIGELFF.

This clone was picked up one time. The J gene is TRBJ1-5, the V gene TRBV19, with TRBD1 matching 7 bases. Trimming at V came to 5 bases and at J to 2 bases, leaving 15 bases not matched to a gene. Per germline, CDR1 LNHDA and CDR2 SQIVND (reference sequence). The CDR3 is 18 amino acids. The CDR3 nucleotides are TGTGCCAGTAGTGTTTACAGGGGCGGAGGTATTCGCAATCAGCCCCAGCATTTT. Residues: CASSVYRGGGIRNQPQHF. Drawing the rest from reference TRBV19 and TRBJ1-5, the complete variable domain is DGGITQSPKYLFRKEGQNVTLSCEQNLNHDAMYWYRQDPGQGLRLIYYSQIVNDFQKGDIAEGYSVSREKKESFPLTVTSAQKNPTAFYLCASSVYRGGGIRNQPQHFGDGTRLSIL.

This clone was seen only once. The V gene is TRBV6-5, the J gene TRBJ2-1, with D perhaps TRBD1 (8 bases). Deletions cut 8 bases from V and 7 bases from J, with 15 bases between. Germline CDR1 MNHEY, CDR2 SVGAGI. The CDR3 has 13 amino acids. The CDR3 region has the DNA TGTGCCAGCCATCGGGGGGACAGGAATGAGCAGTTCTTC. Protein sequence: CASHRGDRNEQFF.